This passage covers 9 T cell receptor beta chains from one sample sequenced in a study of OX40 agonist ivuxolimab in advanced cancers. Libraries were made using the immunoSEQ multiplex PCR assay. The clones in this table, taken by TCRdb from immuneACCESS, are in-frame only. Not every clone is retained; where verified, under half of the shortfall comes from an unresolved V gene, and the cause of the rest is unknown. The sample data list tens of thousands of clones, and 65% to 90% of these were observed just once. The ten largest clones represent 0.65% to 0.8% of the sample. Sequenced here: CD4+ or CD8+ T cells sorted from blood, sampled in a trial of the OX40 agonist ivuxolimab. All receptors come from an adult with an advanced solid tumor such as melanoma, head and neck, liver or kidney cancer.

The chain has TRBV6-1 and TRBJ2-3; 7 bases map to TRBD2. With 8 bases clipped from V and 7 bases from J, the junction kept 9 bases outside the gene matches. The germline V gene encodes CDR1 MNHNS and CDR2 SASEGT. This CDR3 is 13 amino acids long. The CDR3 spells CASQSGVTHTQYF. CDR3 DNA sequence: TGTGCCAGCCAGAGCGGGGTTACGCATACGCAGTATTTT.

The V and J genes are TRBV18 and TRBJ2-5; D is ambiguous. V lost 3 bases and J 1 base, leaving 6 bases between the germline ends. CDR3 length: 13 residues. The germline CDR1 and CDR2 sequences are KGHSH and LQKENI. The CDR3 DNA reads TGTGCCAGCTCACCTGGCAGCCAAGAGACCCAGTACTTC. It codes for CASSPGSQETQYF.

The V gene is TRBV27, the J gene TRBJ2-5, with 10 bases fitting TRBD2. Germline V gene sequence: CDR1 MNHEY, CDR2 SMNVEV (reference sequence). V shed 4 bases and J 3 bases; nucleotides not matched to a gene: 14. The CDR3 is 18 amino acids. Here the CDR3 reads CASSSLASGGSRKETQYF. CDR3 coding DNA: TGTGCCAGCAGTTCATTAGCTAGCGGGGGTAGCCGGAAAGAGACCCAGTACTTC.

The V call is TRBV25-1, the J call TRBJ2-7; D is perhaps TRBD1 (6 bases). This CDR3 region has 15 residues. The V gene's germline CDR1 is MGHDK and CDR2 SYGVNS. Trimming took off 4 bases at V and 0 bases at J, with 13 bases between the two ends. The CDR3 DNA sequence: TGTGCCAGCAGTGGCCCCGGACAGAGCTCCTACGAGCAGTACTTC. Amino acids: CASSGPGQSSYEQYF.

This sequence joins TRBV6-5 and TRBJ2-7; tentative D call: TRBD1 (6 bases). Germline loops: CDR1 MNHEY, CDR2 SVGAGI. The V end was cut by 4 bases, the J end by 5 bases, with 21 bases between. The CDR3 is 16 amino acids. For the CDR3, the DNA is TGTGCCAGCAGTTCCAGAAATTTACAGGGAACCCACGAGCAGTACTTC. Translating gives CASSSRNLQGTHEQYF.

CDR3 amino acids: CASSVRPSGQGYEQYF. Here the CDR3 DNA reads TGTGCCAGCAGCGTGCGCCCCTCGGGACAGGGGTACGAGCAGTACTTC. The chain recombines TRBV9 with TRBJ2-7, with 10 bases matching TRBD1. The V segment lost 2 bases and the J segment 4 bases; nucleotides outside the gene matches: 9. The germline V gene has CDR1 SGDLS and CDR2 YYNGEE. The CDR3 is made up of 16 amino acids.

The chain recombines TRBV6-5 with TRBJ1-3, with TRBD1 matching 7 bases. V dropped 6 bases and J dropped 2; count of bases not matched to a gene: 7. Germline assignment: CDR1 MNHEY and CDR2 SVGAGI. The CDR3 runs 15 residues. CDR3 sequence (DNA): TGTGCCAGCAGCACCGGGACAGTCACTGGAAACACCATATATTTT. Translated: CASSTGTVTGNTIYF.

The chain links TRBV7-9 to TRBJ2-1; tentatively, D is TRBD1 or TRBD2 (5 bases each). The CDR3 runs 15 residues. CDR1 is SEHNR and CDR2 is FQNEAQ in the germline V gene (reference sequence). Trimming took 2 bases from V and 8 from J, leaving 16 bases between them. The CDR3 DNA sequence: TGTGCCAGCAGCTTAATGCAGGGCCCGAGGGATGAGCAGTTCTTC. Protein sequence: CASSLMQGPRDEQFF. The whole variable domain, filled in from reference TRBV7-9 and TRBJ2-1, reads DTGVSQNPRHKITKRGQNVTFRCDPISEHNRLYWYRQTLGQGPEFLTYFQNEAQLEKSRLLSDRFSAERPKGSFSTLEIQRTEQGDSAMYLCASSLMQGPRDEQFFGPGTRLTVL.

The V gene is TRBV19, the J gene TRBJ1-5; TRBD1 agrees at 7 bases. With V trimmed by 6 bases and J by 2 bases, 10 bases remained unmatched. This CDR3 contains 16 residues. The V gene's germline CDR1 is LNHDA and CDR2 SQIVND (reference sequence). DNA of the CDR3: TGTGCCAGTAGCAGGGGGGGGATGTCGGGCAATCAGCCCCAGCATTTT. It encodes CASSRGGMSGNQPQHF.